This T cell receptor (beta chain) was captured in a study of shared clonotypes between healthy human individuals. Across the study: Aged 18 to 49, the donors were a couple of women and three men. CD4 naive cells filled three plates per donor, CD4 memory three, CD8 naive two and CD8 memory one.

V dropped 8 bases and J dropped 0; count of bases not matched to a gene: 6. The CDR3 extends over 16 amino acids. The germline gives CDR1 MNHNY, CDR2 SVGAGI (reference sequence). This clone was seen only once. Assay: immunoSEQ multiplex PCR; the TCRdb copy retains only in-frame clones and omits some. The sample has under 2,500,000 clones, approximately 94% seen once; the top ten hold roughly 0.13%. This clonotype originated in a man between 18 and 35 years old in good health. Sequences were obtained from naive CD4+ T cells sorted from blood. Stated subset: CD45RA+ positively selected. The chain combines TRBV6-6 with TRBJ2-3; TRBD2 matches at 12 bases. CDR3 loop: CASPRTSGRSTDTQYF. The CDR3 nucleotides read TGTGCCAGCCCAAGAACTAGCGGGAGGAGCACAGATACGCAGTATTTT.